This T cell receptor beta chain derives from a study of HIV-infected patients and healthy controls. The repertoire came from unfractionated whole blood and reflected all unsorted peripheral T cells. This clonotype was seen at least ten times. What it binds is not known. About 480 ng RNA was reverse transcribed with alpha and beta constant-region primers. Separate chain-specific third strand synthesis with multiplexing indices produced the alpha and beta libraries. A 5' RACE adapter with a random hexamer and the SP2 primer site was joined to cDNA. TCRdb passed the 5' RACE reads through MiXCR, listing each CDR3 protein once. The table lists roughly 7,700 distinct CDR3 sequences, 6.1% of them singletons, with 20% to 25% in the top ten. V shed 1 base and J shed 0 bases, with 7 bases lying between them. This CDR3 contains 14 residues. The V gene's germline CDR1 is SGHNT and CDR2 YYREEE (reference sequence).

The study, taken as a whole, reports: Healthy control repertoires had roughly threefold more distinct CDR3s than untreated HIV+ repertoires, and higher Shannon diversity. Healthy controls carried many MAIT alpha-chain CDR3s, while HIV+ repertoires had few. Apparent post-therapy Gini recovery among HIV-infected patients was not reproduced with size-matched repertoires.

Material: blood, obtained before antiretroviral therapy. The source is an adult with HIV infection. The chain couples TRBV5-4 to TRBJ2-5, with D possibly being TRBD1 (5 bases). For the CDR3, the DNA is TGTGCCAGCAGCTTGTCCAGGGACCAAGAGACCCAGTACTTC. Translation: CASSLSRDQETQYF.